These T cell receptor beta chains were read from a single sample in a study of blood T cell repertoires in COVID-19. This table comes from immunoSEQ multiplex PCR, and its TCRdb copy is limited to in-frame clones, with some not included. There are over 200,000 clones in the sample; 80% to 85% occur only once, and 4.4% lies in the top ten. The specimen sequenced was peripheral blood. The source is a man aged 50-59 years with active or convalescent COVID-19. CDR3s include the opening cysteine and the closing phenylalanine or tryptophan. The D gene is left open where the match is weak. A clone size is listed for some rows: how often the clone was seen (once, few, many), or a class if it is expanded.

V	J	size	D	CDR3	DNA
TRBV5-1	TRBJ2-7	.	TRBD1	CASSPGRDSAFREQYF	TGCGCCAGCAGCCCCGGCCGGGACAGTGCTTTTCGCGAGCAGTACTTC
TRBV7-2	TRBJ1-5	.	.	CASSSDPGVQPQHF	TGTGCCAGCAGCTCCGACCCCGGAGTTCAGCCCCAGCATTTT
TRBV29-1	TRBJ1-2	.	.	CSVEVRDTRGGDGYTF	TGCAGCGTTGAAGTTAGGGATACCAGGGGAGGGGATGGCTACACCTTC
TRBV6-5	TRBJ1-1	.	.	CASLGSLAEAFF	TGTGCCAGCCTAGGGAGTTTGGCTGAAGCTTTCTTT
TRBV11-2	TRBJ2-3	.	TRBD2	CASSLRAGGRDTQYF	TGTGCCAGCAGCTTACGCGCGGGGGGGCGGGATACGCAGTATTTT
TRBV4-3	TRBJ1-2	.	TRBD1	CASSQPGQGNYGYTF	TGCGCCAGCAGCCAACCCGGACAGGGAAACTATGGCTACACCTTC
TRBV10-3	TRBJ2-1	.	.	CAISERPGLQRDEQFF	TGTGCCATCAGTGAGAGGCCCGGTCTTCAACGGGATGAGCAGTTCTTC
TRBV7-2	TRBJ2-7	.	TRBD2	CASSFISGGAYEQYF	TGTGCCAGCAGCTTTATTAGCGGGGGGGCCTACGAGCAGTACTTC
TRBV11-2	TRBJ2-2	.	TRBD2	CASSLGTSRNTGELFF	TGTGCCAGCAGCTTAGGGACTAGCCGGAACACCGGGGAGCTGTTTTTT
TRBV10-1	TRBJ2-5	.	.	CASSESRETQYF	TGCGCCAGCAGTGAGTCGCGGGAGACCCAGTACTTC
TRBV9	TRBJ2-7	.	.	CASSVVTASSYEQYF	TGTGCCAGCAGCGTAGTCACAGCCTCCTCCTACGAGCAGTACTTC
TRBV14	TRBJ1-3	.	TRBD1	CASSQRQGGGNTIYF	TGTGCCAGCAGCCAACGACAGGGAGGAGGAAACACCATATATTTT
TRBV7-8	TRBJ1-2	.	TRBD1	CASSPRDRVNYGYTF	TGTGCCAGCAGCCCAAGGGACAGGGTGAACTATGGCTACACCTTC
TRBV9	TRBJ2-2	.	.	CASSVAVGGPGELFF	TGTGCCAGCAGCGTAGCCGTAGGTGGGCCCGGGGAGCTGTTTTTT
TRBV5-6	TRBJ1-5	.	TRBD1	CASSSTGGQPQHF	TGTGCCAGCAGCTCAACAGGGGGCCAGCCCCAGCATTTT
TRBV7-9	TRBJ1-1	.	.	CASSLGGMNTEAFF	TGTGCCAGCAGCTTAGGAGGTATGAACACTGAAGCTTTCTTT
TRBV6-2/TRBV6-3	TRBJ2-1	.	TRBD1	CASSYSMTGVYNEQFF	TGTGCCAGCAGTTACTCTATGACAGGGGTTTACAATGAGCAGTTCTTC
TRBV7-6	TRBJ2-7	.	.	CASSLAPGADYEQYF	TGTGCCAGCAGCTTAGCCCCAGGGGCAGACTACGAGCAGTACTTC
TRBV11-2	TRBJ2-2	.	.	CASSPPVTGELFF	TGTGCCAGCAGCCCCCCGGTCACCGGGGAGCTGTTTTTT
TRBV7-2	TRBJ2-6	once	.	CASSLGRGVPSGANVLTF	TGTGCCAGCAGCTTAGGCCGCGGGGTTCCCTCTGGGGCCAACGTCCTGACTTTC
TRBV29-1	TRBJ2-7	.	TRBD1	CSVSDRAGEQYF	TGCAGCGTTTCGGACAGGGCGGGCGAGCAGTACTTC
TRBV12-1	TRBJ1-4	.	.	CAFPGQLVTRGREKLFF	TGTGCCTTCCCGGGACAGCTTGTTACGAGGGGTAGGGAAAAACTGTTTTTT
TRBV28	TRBJ1-1	once	TRBD1	CASRGQGNTEAFF	TGTGCCAGCAGGGGACAGGGGAACACTGAAGCTTTCTTT
TRBV7-3	TRBJ1-2	.	.	CASSPPGRADGYTF	TGTGCCAGCAGCCCCCCGGGCAGGGCGGATGGCTACACCTTC
TRBV4-3	TRBJ1-2	.	.	CASSPGVESYGYTF	TGCGCCAGCAGCCCGGGGGTAGAATCCTATGGCTACACCTTC
TRBV10-3	TRBJ1-3	few	.	CAISPHDSEAGNTIYF	TGTGCCATCAGCCCTCACGACAGTGAGGCTGGAAACACCATATATTTT
TRBV6-5	TRBJ1-2	.	TRBD1	CASSKGTGGNYGYTF	TGTGCCAGCAGTAAGGGGACAGGGGGGAACTATGGCTACACCTTC
TRBV6-5	TRBJ2-5	few	.	CASSYSHAGGETQYF	TGTGCCAGCAGTTACTCCCACGCCGGGGGAGAGACCCAGTACTTC
TRBV7-2	TRBJ1-2	.	.	CASSPNQGSGGYTF	TGTGCCAGCAGCCCAAATCAGGGGTCGGGTGGCTACACCTTC
TRBV10-2	TRBJ2-1	.	.	CASRELRNEQFF	TGCGCCAGCAGGGAGCTCCGGAATGAGCAGTTCTTC
TRBV24-1	TRBJ2-5	.	TRBD2	CATSEPTSGGVQETQYF	TGTGCCACCAGTGAGCCGACTAGCGGGGGGGTCCAAGAGACCCAGTACTTC